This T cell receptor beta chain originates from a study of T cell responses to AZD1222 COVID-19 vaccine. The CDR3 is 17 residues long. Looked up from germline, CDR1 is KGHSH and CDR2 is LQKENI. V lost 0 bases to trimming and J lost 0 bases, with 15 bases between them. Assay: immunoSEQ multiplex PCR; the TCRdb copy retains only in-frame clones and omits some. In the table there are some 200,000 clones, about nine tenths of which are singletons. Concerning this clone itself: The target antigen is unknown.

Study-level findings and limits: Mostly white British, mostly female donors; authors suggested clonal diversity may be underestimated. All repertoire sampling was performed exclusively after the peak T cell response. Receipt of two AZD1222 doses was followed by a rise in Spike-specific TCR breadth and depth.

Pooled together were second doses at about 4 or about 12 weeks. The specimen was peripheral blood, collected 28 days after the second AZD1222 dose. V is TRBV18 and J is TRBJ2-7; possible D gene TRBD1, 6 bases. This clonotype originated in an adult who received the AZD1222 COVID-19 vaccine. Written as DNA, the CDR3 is TGTGCCAGCTCACCACCGGGGGCAGCGGAGAGCTCCTACGAGCAGTACTTC. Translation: CASSPPGAAESSYEQYF.